This TCR beta chain stems from a study of T cell responses to AZD1222 COVID-19 vaccine. Study-wide results and limits: Donors, mostly white British, included more females; clonal diversity was possibly underestimated. Distributed over spike, vaccine-associated CD4 TCRs predominated at 160-218 and 743-854.

The V gene's germline CDR1 is SGHAT and CDR2 FQDESV (reference sequence). The germline V and J ends were trimmed by 6 bases and 0 bases, with 15 bases remaining between them. This CDR3 is 15 amino acids long. About this clone itself: Its antigen is currently unknown.

Clones were sequenced by immunoSEQ multiplex PCR, and TCRdb holds only the in-frame ones, with some missing. The sample has some 200,000 clones, approximately 91% seen once. This clonotype was sampled from an adult in good health. The genes are TRBV11-1 and TRBJ2-7, with D tentatively TRBD1 (6 bases). The sequenced sample was peripheral blood, obtained on day 0 of AZD1222 vaccination. CDR3 nucleotides: TGTGCCAGCAGAATGGGGGCAGGACGCTCCTACGAGCAGTACTTC. Translated: CASRMGAGRSYEQYF.